One T cell receptor beta chain is described in this entry. Its antigen is not identified. Other DNA sequences in the same sample also yield this CDR3. The entirety of the isolated RNA underwent reverse transcription, so expressed TCRB transcripts were sequenced. The protocol was immunoSEQ multiplex PCR, while the TCRdb copy is restricted to in-frame clones and leaves out a portion. The table lists roughly 250,000 clones, roughly 20% of them singletons. The sample originates from a study of beta chain features in type 1 diabetes. Notes on the study in general: Whatever favoring of shorter templates PCR might show would apply equally to patients and controls. Within each of all four CD4+ subsets, Type 1 diabetes patients had TCRB CDR3s that were moderately but significantly shorter.

V lost 6 bases and J 4 bases, leaving 7 bases between the germline ends. The CDR3 has 12 residues. Per germline, CDR1 MDHEN and CDR2 SYDVKM. Sequencing was carried out using naive CD4+ T cells from blood. The receptor was derived from a woman in her forties with type 1 diabetes. J is TRBJ1-5 and V is TRBV28, with no clear D. CDR3 sequence (DNA): TGTGCCAGCAGCTTACTTAATCAGCCCCAGCATTTT. It encodes CASSLLNQPQHF.